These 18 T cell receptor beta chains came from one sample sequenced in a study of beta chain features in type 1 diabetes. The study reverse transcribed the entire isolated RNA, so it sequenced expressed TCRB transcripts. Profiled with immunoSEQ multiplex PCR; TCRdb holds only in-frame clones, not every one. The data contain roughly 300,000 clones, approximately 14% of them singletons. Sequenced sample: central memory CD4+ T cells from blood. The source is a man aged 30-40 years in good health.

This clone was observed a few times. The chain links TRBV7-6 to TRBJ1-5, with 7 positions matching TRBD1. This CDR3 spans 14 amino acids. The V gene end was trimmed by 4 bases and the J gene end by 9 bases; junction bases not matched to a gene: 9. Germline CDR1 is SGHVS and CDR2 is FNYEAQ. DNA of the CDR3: TGTGCCAGCAGCTCCGAGGGGGCCGCGGGGCCCCAGCATTTT. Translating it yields CASSSEGAAGPQHF.

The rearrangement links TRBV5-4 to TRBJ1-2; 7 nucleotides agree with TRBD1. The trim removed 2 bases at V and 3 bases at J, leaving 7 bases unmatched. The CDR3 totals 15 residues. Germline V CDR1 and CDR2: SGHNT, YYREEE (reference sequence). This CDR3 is CASSFGGQSDYGYTF. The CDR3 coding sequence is TGTGCCAGCAGCTTTGGGGGACAGTCGGACTATGGCTACACCTTC.

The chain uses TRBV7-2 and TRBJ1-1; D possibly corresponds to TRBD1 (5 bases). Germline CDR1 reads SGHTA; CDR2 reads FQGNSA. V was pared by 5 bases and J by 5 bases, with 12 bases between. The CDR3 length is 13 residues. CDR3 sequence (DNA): TGTGCCAGCAGCCTTAGGAAGGGGACTGAAGCTTTCTTT. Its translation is CASSLRKGTEAFF.

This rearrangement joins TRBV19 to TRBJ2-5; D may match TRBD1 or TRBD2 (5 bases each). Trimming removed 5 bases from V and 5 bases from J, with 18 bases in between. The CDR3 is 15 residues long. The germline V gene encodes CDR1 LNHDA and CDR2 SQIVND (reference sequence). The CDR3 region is CASSSGTGKGETQYF. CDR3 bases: TGTGCCAGTAGTTCTGGGACGGGAAAAGGGGAGACCCAGTACTTC.

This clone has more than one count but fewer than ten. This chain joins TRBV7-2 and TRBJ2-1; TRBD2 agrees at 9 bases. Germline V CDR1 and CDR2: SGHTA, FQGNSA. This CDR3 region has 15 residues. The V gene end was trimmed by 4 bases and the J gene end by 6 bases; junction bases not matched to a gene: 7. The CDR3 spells CASSSGLARPNEQFF. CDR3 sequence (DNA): TGTGCCAGCAGCTCGGGACTAGCAAGGCCCAATGAGCAGTTCTTC.

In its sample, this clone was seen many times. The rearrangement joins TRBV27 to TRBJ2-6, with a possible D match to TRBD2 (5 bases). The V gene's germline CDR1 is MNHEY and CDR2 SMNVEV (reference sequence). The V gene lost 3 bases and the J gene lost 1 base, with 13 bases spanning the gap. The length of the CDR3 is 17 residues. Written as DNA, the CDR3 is TGTGCCAGCAGTTTGCAGTATGAGGGTTCTGGGGCCAACGTCCTGACTTTC. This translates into CASSLQYEGSGANVLTF.

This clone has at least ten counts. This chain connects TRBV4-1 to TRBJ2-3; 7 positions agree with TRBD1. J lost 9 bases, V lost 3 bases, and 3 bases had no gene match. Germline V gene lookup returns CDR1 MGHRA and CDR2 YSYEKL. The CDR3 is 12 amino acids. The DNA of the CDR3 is TGCGCCAGCAGCCAGGAGGACAGGACGCAGTATTTT. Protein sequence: CASSQEDRTQYF.

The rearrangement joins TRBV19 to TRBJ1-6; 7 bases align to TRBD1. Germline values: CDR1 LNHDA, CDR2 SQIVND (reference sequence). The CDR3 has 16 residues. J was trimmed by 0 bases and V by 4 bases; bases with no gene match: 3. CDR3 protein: CASSSRDSSYNSPLHF. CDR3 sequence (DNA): TGTGCCAGTAGTAGCCGGGACAGCTCCTATAATTCACCCCTCCACTTT.

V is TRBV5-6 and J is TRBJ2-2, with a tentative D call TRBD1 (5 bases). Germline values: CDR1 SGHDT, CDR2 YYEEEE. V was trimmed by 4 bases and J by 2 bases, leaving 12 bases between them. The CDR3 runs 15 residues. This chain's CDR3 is CASSRMTANTGELFF. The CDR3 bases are TGTGCCAGCAGCCGAATGACAGCCAACACCGGGGAGCTGTTTTTT. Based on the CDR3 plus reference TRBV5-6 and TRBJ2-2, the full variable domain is DAGVTQSPTHLIKTRGQQVTLRCSPKSGHDTVSWYQQALGQGPQFIFQYYEEEERQRGNFPDRFSGHQFPNYSSELNVNALLLGDSALYLCASSRMTANTGELFFGEGSRLTVL.

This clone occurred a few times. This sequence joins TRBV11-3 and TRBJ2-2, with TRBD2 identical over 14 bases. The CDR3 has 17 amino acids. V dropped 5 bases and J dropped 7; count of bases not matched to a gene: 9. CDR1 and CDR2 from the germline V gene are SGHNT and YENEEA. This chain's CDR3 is CASSPALGTSGSGELFF. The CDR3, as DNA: TGTGCCAGCAGCCCAGCGCTAGGGACTAGCGGGAGCGGGGAGCTGTTTTTT.

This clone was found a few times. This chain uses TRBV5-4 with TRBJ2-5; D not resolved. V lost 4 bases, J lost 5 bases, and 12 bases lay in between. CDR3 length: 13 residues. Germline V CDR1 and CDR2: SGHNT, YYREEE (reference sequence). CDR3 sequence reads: CASSQAGSETQYF. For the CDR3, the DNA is TGTGCCAGCAGCCAGGCCGGCTCGGAGACCCAGTACTTC.

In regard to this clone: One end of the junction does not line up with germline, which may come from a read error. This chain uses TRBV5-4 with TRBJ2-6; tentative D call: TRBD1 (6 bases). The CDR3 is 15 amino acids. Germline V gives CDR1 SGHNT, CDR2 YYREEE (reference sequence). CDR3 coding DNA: TGCGCCAGCAGTTCAGGACAGTCTGGGGCCAACGTCCTGACTTTC. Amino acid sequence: CASSSGQSGANVLTF.

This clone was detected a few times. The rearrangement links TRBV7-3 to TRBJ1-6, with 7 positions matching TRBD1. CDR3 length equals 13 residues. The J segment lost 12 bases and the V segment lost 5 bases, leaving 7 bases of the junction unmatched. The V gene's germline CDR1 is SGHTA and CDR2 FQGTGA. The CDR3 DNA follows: TGTGCCAGCAGCCCTAACAGGGGCGAACCCCTCCACTTT. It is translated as CASSPNRGEPLHF.

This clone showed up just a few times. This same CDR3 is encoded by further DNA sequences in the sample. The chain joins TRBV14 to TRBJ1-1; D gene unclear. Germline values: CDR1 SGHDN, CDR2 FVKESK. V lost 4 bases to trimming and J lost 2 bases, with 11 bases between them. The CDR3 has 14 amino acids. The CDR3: CASSRLTGNTEAFF. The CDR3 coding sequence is TGTGCCAGCAGCCGCTTGACGGGAAACACTGAAGCTTTCTTT.

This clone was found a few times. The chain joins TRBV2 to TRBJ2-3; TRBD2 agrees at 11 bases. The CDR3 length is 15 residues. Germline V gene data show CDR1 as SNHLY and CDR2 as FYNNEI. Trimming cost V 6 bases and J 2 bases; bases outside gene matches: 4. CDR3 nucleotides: TGTGCCAGCAGGGCTAGCGGGGGGCACACAGATACGCAGTATTTT. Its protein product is CASRASGGHTDTQYF.

The CDR3 is CASRRQGSTEQYF. The CDR3 DNA is TGTGCCAGTAGAAGACAGGGCTCTACGGAGCAGTACTTC. The chain links TRBV19 to TRBJ2-7, with 7 positions matching TRBD1. V trimming: 6 bases; J trimming: 7 bases; junction bases outside the gene matches: 9. In germline, CDR1 is LNHDA, CDR2 SQIVND (reference sequence). The CDR3 is 13 residues long.

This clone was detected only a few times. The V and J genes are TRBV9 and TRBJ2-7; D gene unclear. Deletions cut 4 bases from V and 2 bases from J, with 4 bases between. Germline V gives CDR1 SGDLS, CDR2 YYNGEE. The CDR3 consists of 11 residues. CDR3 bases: TGTGCCAGCAGCCCCCCCTACGAGCAGTACTTC. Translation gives CASSPPYEQYF.

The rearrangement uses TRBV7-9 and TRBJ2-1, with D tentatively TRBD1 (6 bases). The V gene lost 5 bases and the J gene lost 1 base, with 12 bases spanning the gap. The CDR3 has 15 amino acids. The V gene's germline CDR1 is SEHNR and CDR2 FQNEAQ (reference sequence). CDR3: CASSPTGQSYNEQFF. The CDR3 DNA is TGTGCCAGCAGCCCCACGGGACAATCCTACAATGAGCAGTTCTTC.